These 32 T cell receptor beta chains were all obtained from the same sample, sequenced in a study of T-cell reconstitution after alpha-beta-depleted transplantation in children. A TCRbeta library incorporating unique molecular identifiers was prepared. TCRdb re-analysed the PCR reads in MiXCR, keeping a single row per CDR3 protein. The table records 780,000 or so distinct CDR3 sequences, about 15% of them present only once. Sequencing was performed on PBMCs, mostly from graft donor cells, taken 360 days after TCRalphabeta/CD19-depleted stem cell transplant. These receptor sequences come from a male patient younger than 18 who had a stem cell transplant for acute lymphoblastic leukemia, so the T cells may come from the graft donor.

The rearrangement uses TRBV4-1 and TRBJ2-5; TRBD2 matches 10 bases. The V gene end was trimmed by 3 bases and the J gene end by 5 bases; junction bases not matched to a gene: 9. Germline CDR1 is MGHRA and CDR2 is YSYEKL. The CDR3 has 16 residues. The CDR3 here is CASSQPLAGVRETQYF. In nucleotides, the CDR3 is TGCGCCAGCAGCCAGCCCCTAGCGGGAGTAAGGGAGACCCAGTACTTC.

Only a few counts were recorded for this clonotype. CDR3 DNA: TGCGCCAGCAGCTCACAGGGGGTAATGGGTTCCCGCCGGGGTGACACCATATATTTT. Translating gives CASSSQGVMGSRRGDTIYF. The V call is TRBV5-1, the J call TRBJ1-3, with 8 bases matching TRBD1. This CDR3 spans 19 amino acids. V lost 3 bases and J lost 8; bases outside the gene matches: 22. Looked up from germline, CDR1 is SGHRS and CDR2 is YFSETQ.

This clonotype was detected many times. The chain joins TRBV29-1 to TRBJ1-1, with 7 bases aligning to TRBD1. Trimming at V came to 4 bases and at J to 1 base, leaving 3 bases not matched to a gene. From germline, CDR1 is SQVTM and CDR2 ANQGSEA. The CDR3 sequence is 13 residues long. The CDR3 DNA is TGCAGCGTTGGGAGACAGGGGAACACTGAAGCTTTCTTT. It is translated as CSVGRQGNTEAFF.

The CDR3 here is CASSTFLAIYNEQFF. The DNA of the CDR3 is TGTGCCAGCAGTACTTTTCTAGCGATCTACAATGAGCAGTTCTTC. The chain employs TRBV6-2 or TRBV6-3 and TRBJ2-1; possible D gene TRBD2, 6 bases. CDR1 is MNHEY and CDR2 is SVGEGT in the germline V gene. Deletions cut 5 bases from V and 3 bases from J, with 14 bases between. This CDR3 has 15 amino acids.

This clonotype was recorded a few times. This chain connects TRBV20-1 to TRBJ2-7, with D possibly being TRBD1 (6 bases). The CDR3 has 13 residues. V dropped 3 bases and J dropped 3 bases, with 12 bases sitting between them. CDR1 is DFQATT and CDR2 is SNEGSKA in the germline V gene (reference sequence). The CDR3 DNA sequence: TGCAGTGCTAGCTCGGACAGAAGCTACGAGCAGTACTTC. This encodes CSASSDRSYEQYF.

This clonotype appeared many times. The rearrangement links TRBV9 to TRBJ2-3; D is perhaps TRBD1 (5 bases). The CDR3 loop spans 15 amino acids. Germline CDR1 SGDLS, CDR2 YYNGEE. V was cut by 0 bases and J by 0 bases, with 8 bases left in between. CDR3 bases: TGTGCCAGCAGCGTAGGGGGCGATAGCACAGATACGCAGTATTTT. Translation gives CASSVGGDSTDTQYF.

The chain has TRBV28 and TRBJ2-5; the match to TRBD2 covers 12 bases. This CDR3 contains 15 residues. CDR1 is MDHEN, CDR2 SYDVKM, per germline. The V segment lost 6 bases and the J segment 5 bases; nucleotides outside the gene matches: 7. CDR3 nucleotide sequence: TGTGCCAGCAGGCCGACTAGCGGGGGATCGGAGACCCAGTACTTC. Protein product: CASRPTSGGSETQYF.

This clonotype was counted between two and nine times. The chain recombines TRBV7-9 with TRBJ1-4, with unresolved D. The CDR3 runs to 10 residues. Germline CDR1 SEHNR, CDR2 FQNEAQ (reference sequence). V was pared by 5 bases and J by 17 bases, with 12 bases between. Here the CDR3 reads CASSRDKVFF. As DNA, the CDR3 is TGTGCCAGCAGCCGCGACAAGGTCTTTTTT.

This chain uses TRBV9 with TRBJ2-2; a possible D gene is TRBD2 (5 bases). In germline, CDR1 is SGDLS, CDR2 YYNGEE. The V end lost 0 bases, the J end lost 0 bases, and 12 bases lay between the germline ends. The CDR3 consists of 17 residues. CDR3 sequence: CASSVGGALANTGELFF. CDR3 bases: TGTGCCAGCAGCGTAGGGGGAGCGCTCGCGAACACCGGGGAGCTGTTTTTT.

The CDR3 coding sequence is TGTGCCGCGGGAGGTGGGACCCAGTACTTC. Encoded protein: CAAGGGTQYF. The chain carries TRBV6-5 and TRBJ2-5; 8 nucleotides match TRBD2. CDR1 MNHEY and CDR2 SVGAGI come from the germline V gene. After removal of 11 bases from V and 7 bases from J, the junction contained 3 bases not matched to a gene. The CDR3 length is 10 residues.

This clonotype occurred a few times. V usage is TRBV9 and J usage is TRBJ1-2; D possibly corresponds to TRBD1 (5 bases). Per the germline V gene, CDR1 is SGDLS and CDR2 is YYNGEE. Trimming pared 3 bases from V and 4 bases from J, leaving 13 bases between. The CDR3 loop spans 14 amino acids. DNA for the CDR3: TGTGCCAGCAGCGGACACAGGCGATTCTATGGCTACACCTTC. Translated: CASSGHRRFYGYTF.

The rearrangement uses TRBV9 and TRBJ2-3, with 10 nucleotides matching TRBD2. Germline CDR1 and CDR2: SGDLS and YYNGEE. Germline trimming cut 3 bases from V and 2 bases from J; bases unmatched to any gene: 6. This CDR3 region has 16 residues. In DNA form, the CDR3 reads TGTGCCAGCAGCGCCCTAGCGGGAGTTTTCACAGATACGCAGTATTTT. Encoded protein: CASSALAGVFTDTQYF.

DNA of the CDR3: TGTGCCAGCTCAGACACAGGGGTATCTGCTGGCTACACCTTC. This gives the protein CASSDTGVSAGYTF. V and J are TRBV18 and TRBJ1-2, with TRBD1 identical over 7 bases. The CDR3 consists of 14 residues. Germline assignment: CDR1 KGHSH and CDR2 LQKENI. With V trimmed by 5 bases and J by 7 bases, 10 bases remained unmatched.

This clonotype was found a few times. The CDR3 sequence is CASSLAGLDVNEQFF. In nucleotides, the CDR3 is TGTGCCAGCAGCTTAGCGGGACTAGACGTTAATGAGCAGTTCTTC. J is TRBJ2-1 and V is TRBV7-9; 8 nucleotides line up with TRBD2. Per germline, CDR1 SEHNR and CDR2 FQNEAQ (reference sequence). This CDR3 is 15 amino acids long. J was trimmed by 7 bases and V by 0 bases; bases with no gene match: 5.

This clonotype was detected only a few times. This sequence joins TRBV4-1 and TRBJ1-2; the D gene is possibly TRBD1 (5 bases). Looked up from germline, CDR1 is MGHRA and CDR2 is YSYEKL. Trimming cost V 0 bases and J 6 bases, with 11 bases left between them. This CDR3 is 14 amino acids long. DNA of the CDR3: TGCGCCAGCAGCCAAGATCCGATCAGGGATGGCTACACCTTC. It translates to CASSQDPIRDGYTF.

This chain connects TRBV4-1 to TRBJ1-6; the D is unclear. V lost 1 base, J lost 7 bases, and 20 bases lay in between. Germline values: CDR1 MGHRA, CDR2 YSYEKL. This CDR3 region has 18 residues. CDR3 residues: CASSQVGLKRQWNSPLHF. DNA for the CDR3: TGCGCCAGCAGCCAAGTCGGCCTCAAGCGACAATGGAATTCACCCCTCCACTTT.

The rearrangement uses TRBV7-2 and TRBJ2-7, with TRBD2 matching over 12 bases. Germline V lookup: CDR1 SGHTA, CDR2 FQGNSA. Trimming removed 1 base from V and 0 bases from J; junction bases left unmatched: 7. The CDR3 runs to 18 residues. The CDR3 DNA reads TGTGCCAGCAGCTTAGGGGTGACTAGCGGGAGATTCTCCTACGAGCAGTACTTC. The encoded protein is CASSLGVTSGRFSYEQYF.

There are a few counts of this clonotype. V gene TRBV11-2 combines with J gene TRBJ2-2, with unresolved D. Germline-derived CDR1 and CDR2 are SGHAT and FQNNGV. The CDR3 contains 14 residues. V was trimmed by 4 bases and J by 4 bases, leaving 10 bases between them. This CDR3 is CASSSLFSTGELFF. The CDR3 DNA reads TGTGCCAGCAGCTCGCTATTCTCCACCGGGGAGCTGTTTTTT.

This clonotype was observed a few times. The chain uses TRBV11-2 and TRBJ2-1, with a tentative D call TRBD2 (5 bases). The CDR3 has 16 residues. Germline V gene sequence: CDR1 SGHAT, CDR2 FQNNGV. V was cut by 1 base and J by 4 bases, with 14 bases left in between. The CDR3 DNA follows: TGTGCCAGCAGCTTAGGACACGGGATAAAATACAATGAGCAGTTCTTC. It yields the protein CASSLGHGIKYNEQFF.

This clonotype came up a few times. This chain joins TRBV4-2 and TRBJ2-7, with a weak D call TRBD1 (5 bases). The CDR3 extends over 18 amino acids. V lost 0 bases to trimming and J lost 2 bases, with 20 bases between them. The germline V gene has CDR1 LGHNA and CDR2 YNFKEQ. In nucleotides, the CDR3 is TGTGCCAGCAGCCAAGAAAATCAAGAGTTTGCACAGGCCTACGAGCAGTACTTC. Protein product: CASSQENQEFAQAYEQYF.

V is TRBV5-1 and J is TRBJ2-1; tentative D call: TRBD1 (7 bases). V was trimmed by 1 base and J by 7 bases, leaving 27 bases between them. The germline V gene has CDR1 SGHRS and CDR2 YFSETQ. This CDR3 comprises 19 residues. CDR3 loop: CASSLWGPGPPSGGNEQFF. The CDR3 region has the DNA TGCGCCAGCAGCTTGTGGGGACCCGGTCCCCCGTCAGGGGGGAATGAGCAGTTCTTC.

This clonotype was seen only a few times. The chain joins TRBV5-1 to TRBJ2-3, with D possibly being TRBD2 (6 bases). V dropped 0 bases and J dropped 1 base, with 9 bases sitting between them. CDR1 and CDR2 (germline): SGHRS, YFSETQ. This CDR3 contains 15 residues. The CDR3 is CASSLVTGGTDTQYF. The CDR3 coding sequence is TGCGCCAGCAGCTTGGTTACGGGAGGCACAGATACGCAGTATTTT.

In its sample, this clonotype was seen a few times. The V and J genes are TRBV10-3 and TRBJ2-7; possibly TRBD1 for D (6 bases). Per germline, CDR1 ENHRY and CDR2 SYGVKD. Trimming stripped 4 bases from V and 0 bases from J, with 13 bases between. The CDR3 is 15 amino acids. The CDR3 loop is CAISGSGTFSYEQYF. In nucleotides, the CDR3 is TGTGCCATCAGTGGATCTGGGACATTCTCCTACGAGCAGTACTTC.

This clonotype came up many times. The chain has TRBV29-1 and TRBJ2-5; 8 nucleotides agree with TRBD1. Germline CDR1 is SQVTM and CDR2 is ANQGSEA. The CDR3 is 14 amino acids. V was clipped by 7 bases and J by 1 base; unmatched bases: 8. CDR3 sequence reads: CSAYVDRGQETQYF. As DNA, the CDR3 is TGCAGCGCCTATGTCGACAGGGGCCAAGAGACCCAGTACTTC.

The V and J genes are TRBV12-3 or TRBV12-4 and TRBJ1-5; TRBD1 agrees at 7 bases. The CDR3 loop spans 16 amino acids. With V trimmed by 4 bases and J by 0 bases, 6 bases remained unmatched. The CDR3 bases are TGTGCCAGCAGTTCCCCAGGGGGGGTTAGCAATCAGCCCCAGCATTTT. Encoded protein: CASSSPGGVSNQPQHF.

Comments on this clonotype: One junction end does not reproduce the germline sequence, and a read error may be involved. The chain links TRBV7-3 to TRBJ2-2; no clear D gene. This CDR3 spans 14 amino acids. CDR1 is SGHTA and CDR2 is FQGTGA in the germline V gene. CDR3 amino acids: CASSLTGMAGELFF. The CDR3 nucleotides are TGTGCCAGCAGCTTAACAGGAATGGCCGGAGAGCTGTTTTTT.

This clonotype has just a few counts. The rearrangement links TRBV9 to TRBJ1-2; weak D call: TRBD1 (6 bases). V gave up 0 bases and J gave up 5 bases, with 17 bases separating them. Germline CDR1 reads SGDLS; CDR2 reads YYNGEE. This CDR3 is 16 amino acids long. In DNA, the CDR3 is TGTGCCAGCAGCGTAGGAACGTCCGGGACATTTTATGGCTACACCTTC. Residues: CASSVGTSGTFYGYTF.

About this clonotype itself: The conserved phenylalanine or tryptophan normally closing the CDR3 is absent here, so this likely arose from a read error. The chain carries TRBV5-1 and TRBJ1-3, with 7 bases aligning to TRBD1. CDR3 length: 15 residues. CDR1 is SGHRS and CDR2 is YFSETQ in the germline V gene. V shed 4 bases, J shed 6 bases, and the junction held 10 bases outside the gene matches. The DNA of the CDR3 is TGCGCCAGCAGCCCTCGAGGGACAGAGGAAAACACCATATATTAT. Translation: CASSPRGTEENTIYY.

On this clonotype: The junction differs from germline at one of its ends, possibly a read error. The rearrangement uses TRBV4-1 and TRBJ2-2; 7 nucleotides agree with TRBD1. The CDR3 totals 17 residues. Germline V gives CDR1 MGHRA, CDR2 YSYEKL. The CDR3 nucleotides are TGTGCCATCGGCCCTCGGTCCGGGACAGCAAACACCGGGGAGCTGTTTTTT. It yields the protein CAIGPRSGTANTGELFF.

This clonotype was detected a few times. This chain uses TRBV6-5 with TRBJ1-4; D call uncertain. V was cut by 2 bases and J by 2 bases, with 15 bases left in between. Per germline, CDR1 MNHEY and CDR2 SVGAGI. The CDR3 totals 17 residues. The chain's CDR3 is CASSYDIVGLTNEKLFF. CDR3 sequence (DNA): TGTGCCAGCAGTTACGATATCGTAGGATTGACTAATGAAAAACTGTTTTTT.

CDR3 sequence (DNA): TGTGCCAGCAGCTCGGTGTCGGGGCCTGTCAATGAGCAGTTCTTC. This codes for CASSSVSGPVNEQFF. V gene TRBV7-8 combines with J gene TRBJ2-1; the D gene could be TRBD1 or TRBD2 (5 bases each). The length of the CDR3 is 15 residues. The V gene lost 4 bases and the J gene lost 6 bases, with 16 bases spanning the gap. Germline V gene sequence: CDR1 SGHVS, CDR2 FQNEAQ.

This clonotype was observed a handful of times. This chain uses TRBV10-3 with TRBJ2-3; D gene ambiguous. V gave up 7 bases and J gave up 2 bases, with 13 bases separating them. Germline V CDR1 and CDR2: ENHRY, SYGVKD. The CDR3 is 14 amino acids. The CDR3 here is CAIKGQEYTDTQYF. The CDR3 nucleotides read TGTGCCATCAAGGGCCAGGAGTACACAGATACGCAGTATTTT.